This TCR beta chain was sequenced for a study of OX40 agonist ivuxolimab in advanced cancers. Study at large: Every 2 weeks, patients got intravenous ivuxolimab at one of six dose levels (0.01-10 mg/kg). Treatment received earlier with anti-PD-1, anti-PD-L1 or anti-CTLA-4 agents was allowed, and 40% had some.

Trimming pared 5 bases from V and 2 bases from J, leaving 15 bases between. The CDR3 totals 15 residues. CDR1 and CDR2 from the germline V gene are SGHTA and FQGTGA. TCRdb's copy holds only in-frame clones and misses some; the assay was immunoSEQ multiplex PCR. The table includes about 15,000 clones, around 90% detected once. This clone has a single count. The sequences come from CD4+ or CD8+ T cells sorted from blood, collected in a trial of the OX40 agonist ivuxolimab. The sequence came from an adult with an advanced solid tumor such as melanoma, head and neck, liver or kidney cancer. The chain joins TRBV7-3 to TRBJ2-5; D is perhaps TRBD1 (6 bases). The CDR3 DNA reads as TGTGCCAGCAGCACGTCAGGGGCGTTACAAGAGACCCAGTACTTC. Encoded protein: CASSTSGALQETQYF.